Listed here are 21 T cell receptor beta chains from one sample, sequenced in a study of blood T cell repertoires in COVID-19. Generated by immunoSEQ multiplex PCR, the TCRdb table keeps only in-frame clones and is missing some. The sample has 250,000 or so clones; roughly 87% are singletons. The material sequenced was peripheral blood. The receptors were sampled from a woman aged 40 to 50 who had recovered from COVID-19.

The chain has TRBV19 and TRBJ2-7; unclear D gene. Trimming took 5 bases from V and 0 from J, leaving 14 bases between them. Germline V gives CDR1 LNHDA, CDR2 SQIVND (reference sequence). The CDR3 sequence is 15 residues long. The CDR3 reads CASSARAFSSYEQYV. The CDR3 bases are TGTGCCAGTAGTGCCCGCGCCTTTAGCTCCTACGAGCAGTACGTC.

V gene TRBV3-1 (or the pseudogene TRBV3-2) combines with J gene TRBJ2-1; TRBD2 matches at 12 bases. V lost 4 bases to trimming and J lost 5 bases; unmatched junction nucleotides: 3. The germline V gene has CDR1 LGHDT and CDR2 YNNKEL (reference sequence). The length of the CDR3 is 15 residues. The CDR3 DNA sequence: TGTGCCAGCAGCCGCAGACTAGCGGGGGACAATGAGCAGTTCTTC. It specifies CASSRRLAGDNEQFF.

The CDR3 coding sequence is TGTGCCAGCAGTTTAGGGACTCCTCCTGGTGGCTACACCTTC. Its protein product is CASSLGTPPGGYTF. This chain uses TRBV27 with TRBJ1-2; a weak D match, TRBD1 (5 bases). V lost 2 bases, J lost 7 bases, and 14 bases lay in between. The CDR3 length is 14 residues. Germline V gene lookup returns CDR1 MNHEY and CDR2 SMNVEV (reference sequence).

The rearrangement links TRBV15 to TRBJ1-2, with 9 bases fitting TRBD1. There are 15 residues in the CDR3. Germline values: CDR1 LNHNV, CDR2 YYDKDF (reference sequence). Losses at the gene ends were 7 bases for V and 2 bases for J; bases not matched to a gene: 8. The CDR3 DNA is TGTGCCACCACTACGGACAGGGGAAGGAACTATGGCTACACCTTC. Translation gives CATTTDRGRNYGYTF.

The chain combines TRBV6-4 with TRBJ2-3, with 8 bases that match TRBD2. V was clipped by 5 bases and J by 1 base; unmatched bases: 5. From germline, CDR1 is MRHNA and CDR2 SNTAGT. This CDR3 is built from 15 residues. The CDR3 DNA reads TGTGCCAGCAGTCCGACTAGCGCAGGCACAGATACGCAGTATTTT. Protein: CASSPTSAGTDTQYF.

The CDR3 reads CASSPLGGDTQYF. CDR3 DNA sequence: TGTGCCAGCTCACCACTGGGGGGGGATACGCAGTATTTT. V usage is TRBV18 and J usage is TRBJ2-3, with TRBD2 matching over 7 bases. The CDR3 has 13 amino acids. J was trimmed by 6 bases and V by 1 base; bases with no gene match: 1. CDR1 and CDR2 from the germline V gene are KGHSH and LQKENI.

The chain is built from TRBV18 and TRBJ2-1; D perhaps matches TRBD2 (5 bases). Trimming removed 2 bases at V and 4 bases at J, with 12 bases between. CDR3 length: 15 amino acids. Germline V gives CDR1 KGHSH, CDR2 LQKENI. The CDR3 region has the DNA TGTGCCAGCTCACCAACCGGGAATGGATACAATGAGCAGTTCTTC. It translates to CASSPTGNGYNEQFF.

The J gene is TRBJ2-4, the V gene TRBV6-5; 8 bases fit TRBD2. J was trimmed by 2 bases and V by 2 bases; bases with no gene match: 5. Per germline, CDR1 MNHEY and CDR2 SVGAGI. The CDR3 has 16 amino acids. CDR3 sequence (DNA): TGTGCCAGCAGTTACCCCCCGGGGGGGACCAAAAACATTCAGTACTTC. Residues: CASSYPPGGTKNIQYF.

V gene TRBV19 combines with J gene TRBJ2-3; 15 bases agree with TRBD2. The junction had 1 base not matched to a gene; V was cut back by 3 bases and J by 3 bases. Germline V gene lookup returns CDR1 LNHDA and CDR2 SQIVND (reference sequence). This CDR3 is 16 amino acids long. The CDR3 loop reads CASSIGTSGRTDTQYF. The CDR3 DNA reads as TGTGCCAGTAGTATCGGGACTAGCGGGAGGACAGATACGCAGTATTTT.

This clone was observed a single time. V and J are TRBV7-9 and TRBJ1-3; TRBD1 matches 7 bases. The germline gives CDR1 SEHNR, CDR2 FQNEAQ (reference sequence). V shed 4 bases and J 4 bases; nucleotides not matched to a gene: 7. This CDR3 has 15 amino acids. CDR3 in amino acids: CASSSPGTAGNTIYF. The CDR3 DNA sequence: TGTGCCAGCAGCTCACCCGGGACAGCAGGAAACACCATATATTTT. The complete variable domain, with remaining parts taken from reference TRBV7-9 and TRBJ1-3, reads DTGVSQNPRHKITKRGQNVTFRCDPISEHNRLYWYRQTLGQGPEFLTYFQNEAQLEKSRLLSDRFSAERPKGSFSTLEIQRTEQGDSAMYLCASSSPGTAGNTIYFGEGSWLTVV.

The rearrangement uses TRBV5-1 and TRBJ2-7, with no clear D. Germline values: CDR1 SGHRS, CDR2 YFSETQ. The V end was cut by 0 bases, the J end by 3 bases, with 7 bases between. This CDR3 spans 13 amino acids. This CDR3 reads CASSLGLNYEQYF. As DNA, the CDR3 is TGCGCCAGCAGCTTGGGTTTAAACTACGAGCAGTACTTC.

The chain is built from TRBV11-3 and TRBJ2-6; TRBD1 matches 10 bases. The trim removed 4 bases at V and 1 base at J, leaving 7 bases unmatched. The germline CDR1 and CDR2 sequences are SGHNT and YENEEA. CDR3 length: 18 residues. CDR3 sequence (DNA): TGTGCCAGCAGCTCGGGACAGGGGTTAGTTTCTGGGGCCAACGTCCTGACTTTC. Translated, it gives CASSSGQGLVSGANVLTF.

The chain combines TRBV27 with TRBJ2-2, with 9 nucleotides matching TRBD2. CDR3 length equals 18 residues. Germline CDR1 MNHEY, CDR2 SMNVEV (reference sequence). Trimming cost V 5 bases and J 6 bases; bases outside gene matches: 16. The CDR3 nucleotides read TGTGCCAGCAGTCTAGGGGAATCGGGACTAGCCGGCCCCGGGGAGCTGTTTTTT. It translates to CASSLGESGLAGPGELFF.

This rearrangement joins TRBV18 to TRBJ2-7, with 9 bases aligning to TRBD1. This CDR3 is built from 14 residues. CDR1 is KGHSH and CDR2 is LQKENI in the germline V gene. V was pared by 6 bases and J by 5 bases, with 8 bases of the junction left unmatched. The CDR3 DNA reads TGTGCCAGCTCGGACCGGGACAGGGTGGACGAGCAGTACGTC. It translates to CASSDRDRVDEQYV.

The rearrangement links TRBV7-9 to TRBJ2-2, with D unclear. CDR3 length: 14 amino acids. Trimming removed 7 bases from V and 0 bases from J, with 9 bases in between. The germline V gene has CDR1 SEHNR and CDR2 FQNEAQ (reference sequence). The CDR3 spells CASTPPPNTGELFF. The CDR3 region has the DNA TGTGCCAGCACCCCTCCCCCGAACACCGGGGAGCTGTTTTTT. Full variable domain (outside the CDR3, taken from reference TRBV7-9 and TRBJ2-2): DTGVSQNPRHKITKRGQNVTFRCDPISEHNRLYWYRQTLGQGPEFLTYFQNEAQLEKSRLLSDRFSAERPKGSFSTLEIQRTEQGDSAMYLCASTPPPNTGELFFGEGSRLTVL.

The chain links TRBV18 to TRBJ2-1; no firm D call. The germline V gene has CDR1 KGHSH and CDR2 LQKENI. Trimming pared 5 bases from V and 10 bases from J, leaving 15 bases between. The CDR3 is 13 residues long. The CDR3 DNA reads TGTGCCAGCTCATCGCACCGTAACAGCGAGCAGTTCTTC. It encodes CASSSHRNSEQFF. The full variable domain, completed using reference TRBV18 and TRBJ2-1, is NAGVMQNPRHLVRRRGQEARLRCSPMKGHSHVYWYRQLPEEGLKFMVYLQKENIIDESGMPKERFSAEFPKEGPSILRIQQVVRGDSAAYFCASSSHRNSEQFFGPGTRLTVL.

The rearrangement links TRBV28 to TRBJ2-5; 8 bases align to TRBD1. The junction had 6 bases not matched to a gene; V was cut back by 2 bases and J by 4 bases. The length of the CDR3 is 15 residues. Germline CDR1 is MDHEN and CDR2 is SYDVKM. This CDR3 reads CASSLPQGAGETQYF. The CDR3 DNA sequence: TGTGCCAGCAGTTTACCCCAGGGGGCGGGAGAGACCCAGTACTTC.

Of note for this clone: Sequence at one end of the junction differs from germline and may be a read error. The chain combines TRBV28 with TRBJ1-5; no firm D call. The CDR3 length is 11 residues. Germline V CDR1 and CDR2: MDHEN, SYDVKM. The CDR3 sequence is CASSSPQTQHF. The CDR3 region has the DNA TGTGCCAGCAGTTCCCCTCAGACCCAGCATTTT.

The CDR3 sequence is CASSDLMVMNQPQHF. The CDR3 DNA is TGTGCCAGCAGTGACCTAATGGTAATGAATCAGCCCCAGCATTTT. V and J are TRBV2 and TRBJ1-5, with no clear D. Trimming pared 3 bases from V and 4 bases from J, leaving 13 bases between. Looked up from germline, CDR1 is SNHLY and CDR2 is FYNNEI. This CDR3 comprises 15 residues. Complete variable domain (other parts from reference TRBV2 and TRBJ1-5): EPEVTQTPSHQVTQMGQEVILRCVPISNHLYFYWYRQILGQKVEFLVSFYNNEISEKSEIFDDQFSVERPDGSNFTLKIRSTKLEDSAMYFCASSDLMVMNQPQHFGDGTRLSIL.

The chain joins TRBV18 to TRBJ2-5, with TRBD1 identical over 9 bases. In germline, CDR1 is KGHSH, CDR2 LQKENI. This CDR3 contains 14 residues. Trimming at V came to 4 bases and at J to 6 bases, leaving 6 bases not matched to a gene. CDR3 in amino acids: CASSLGTGIQTQYF. CDR3 in DNA: TGTGCCAGCTCACTGGGGACAGGGATCCAGACCCAGTACTTC.

A few counts support this clone. The chain joins TRBV7-6 to TRBJ2-1; D is perhaps TRBD2 (6 bases). Trimming took off 4 bases at V and 6 bases at J, with 16 bases between the two ends. The CDR3 length is 15 residues. Germline V gene sequence: CDR1 SGHVS, CDR2 FNYEAQ. The chain's CDR3 is CASSSFRDSANEQFF. CDR3 bases: TGTGCCAGCAGCTCTTTTCGGGACTCAGCCAATGAGCAGTTCTTC.